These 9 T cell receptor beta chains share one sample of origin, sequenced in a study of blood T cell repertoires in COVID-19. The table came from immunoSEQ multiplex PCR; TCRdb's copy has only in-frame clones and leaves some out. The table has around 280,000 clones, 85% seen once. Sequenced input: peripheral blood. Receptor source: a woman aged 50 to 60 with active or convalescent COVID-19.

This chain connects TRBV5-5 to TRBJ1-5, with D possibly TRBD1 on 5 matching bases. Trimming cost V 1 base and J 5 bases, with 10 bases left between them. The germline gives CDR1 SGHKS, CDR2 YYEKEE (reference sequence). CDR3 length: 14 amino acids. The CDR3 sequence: CASSLSGLHQPQHF. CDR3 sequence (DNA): TGTGCCAGCAGCTTGTCAGGGCTGCATCAGCCCCAGCATTTT.

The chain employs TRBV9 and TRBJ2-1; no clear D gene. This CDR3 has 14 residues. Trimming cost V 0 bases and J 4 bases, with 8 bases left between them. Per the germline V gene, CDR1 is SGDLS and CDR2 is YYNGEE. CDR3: CASSVAPLYNEQFF. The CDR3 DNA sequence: TGTGCCAGCAGCGTAGCCCCTCTATACAATGAGCAGTTCTTC.

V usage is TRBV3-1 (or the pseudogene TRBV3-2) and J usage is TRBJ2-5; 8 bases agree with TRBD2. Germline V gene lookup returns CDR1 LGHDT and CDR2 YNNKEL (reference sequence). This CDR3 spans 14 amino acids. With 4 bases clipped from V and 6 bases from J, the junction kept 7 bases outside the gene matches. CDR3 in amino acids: CASSPYGREQTQYF. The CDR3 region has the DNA TGTGCCAGCAGCCCCTACGGGAGGGAACAGACCCAGTACTTC.

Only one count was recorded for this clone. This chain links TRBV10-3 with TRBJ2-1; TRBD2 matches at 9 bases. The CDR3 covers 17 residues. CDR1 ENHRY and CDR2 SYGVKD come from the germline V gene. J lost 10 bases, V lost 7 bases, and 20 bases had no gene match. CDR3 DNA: TGTGCCATCAAAAGAGCGGGAGGCTCCCCAGGGGGGCAGGAGCAGTTCTTC. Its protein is CAIKRAGGSPGGQEQFF.

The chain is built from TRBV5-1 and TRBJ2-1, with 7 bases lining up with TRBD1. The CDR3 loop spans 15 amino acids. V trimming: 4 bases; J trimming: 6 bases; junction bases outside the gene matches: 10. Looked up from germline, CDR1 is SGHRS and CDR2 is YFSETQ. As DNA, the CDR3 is TGCGCCAGCAGCCGAGACAGGGTATCGGGCAATGAGCAGTTCTTC. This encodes CASSRDRVSGNEQFF.

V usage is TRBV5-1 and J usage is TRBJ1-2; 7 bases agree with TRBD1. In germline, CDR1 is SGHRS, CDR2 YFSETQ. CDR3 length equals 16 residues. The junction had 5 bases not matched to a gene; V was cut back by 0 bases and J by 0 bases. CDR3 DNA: TGCGCCAGCAGCTTGGACAGGGGATCGGCTAACTATGGCTACACCTTC. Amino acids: CASSLDRGSANYGYTF.

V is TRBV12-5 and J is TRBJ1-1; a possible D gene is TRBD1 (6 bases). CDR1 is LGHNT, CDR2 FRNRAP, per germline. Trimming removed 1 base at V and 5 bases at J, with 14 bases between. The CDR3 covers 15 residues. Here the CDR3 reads CASGLGYRGLTEAFF. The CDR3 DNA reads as TGTGCTAGTGGTTTGGGGTATAGGGGGTTAACTGAAGCTTTCTTT. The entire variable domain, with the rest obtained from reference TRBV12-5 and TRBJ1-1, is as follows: DARVTQTPRHKVTEMGQEVTMRCQPILGHNTVFWYRQTMMQGLELLAYFRNRAPLDDSGMPKDRFSAEMPDATLATLKIQPSEPRDSAVYFCASGLGYRGLTEAFFGQGTRLTVV.

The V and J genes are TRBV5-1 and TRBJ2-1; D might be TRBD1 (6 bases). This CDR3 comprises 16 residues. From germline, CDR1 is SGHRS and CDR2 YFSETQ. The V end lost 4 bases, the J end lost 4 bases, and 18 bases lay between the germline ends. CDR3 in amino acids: CASSARTVRSYNEQFF. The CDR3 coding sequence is TGCGCCAGCAGCGCGAGGACAGTCCGGAGTTACAATGAGCAGTTCTTC.

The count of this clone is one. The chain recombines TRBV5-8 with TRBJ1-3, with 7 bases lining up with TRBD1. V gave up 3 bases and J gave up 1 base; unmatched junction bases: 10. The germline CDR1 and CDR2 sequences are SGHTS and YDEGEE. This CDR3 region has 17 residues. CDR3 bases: TGTGCCAGCAGCTACTTAGACAGGGCTGTTTCTGGAAACACCATATATTTT. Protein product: CASSYLDRAVSGNTIYF.